This T cell receptor beta chain was captured in a study of blood T cells in healthy people across ages. A J-beta primer mix and a sample-barcoded 5' primer were used in a second PCR of about 6 to 12 cycles. TCRdb called the 5' RACE reads again in MiXCR, with one record for every CDR3 protein. The data contain 890,000 or so distinct CDR3 sequences, 62% of them singletons. This CDR3 has 14 residues. Germline V CDR1 and CDR2: MNHEY, SVGAGI. As regards this clonotype: At one of its ends the junction is not consistent with the germline gene, which may arise from a read error.

Peripheral blood from each donor was collected in a volume of roughly 9.2 milliliters. Per-sample PBMC isolation yielded at least 6.5 million cells. The sequencing input was blood. This sequence was found in a man aged 30 to 39 in good health. The J gene is TRBJ2-3, the V gene TRBV6-5; 7 positions agree with TRBD1. This chain's CDR3 is CASSTGASTDTLYF. CDR3 DNA: TGTGCCAGCAGTACAGGGGCTAGCACAGATACGCTGTATTTT.